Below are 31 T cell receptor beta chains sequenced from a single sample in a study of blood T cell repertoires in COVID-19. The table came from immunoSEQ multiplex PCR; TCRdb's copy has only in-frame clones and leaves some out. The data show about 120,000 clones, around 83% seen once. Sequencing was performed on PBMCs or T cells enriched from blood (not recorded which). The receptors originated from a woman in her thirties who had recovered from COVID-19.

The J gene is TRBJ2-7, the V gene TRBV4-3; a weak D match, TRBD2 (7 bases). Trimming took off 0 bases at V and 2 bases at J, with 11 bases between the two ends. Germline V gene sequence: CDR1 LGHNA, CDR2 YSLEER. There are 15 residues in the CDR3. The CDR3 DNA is TGCGCCAGCAGCCAAGATCGAGGGGGGGCCTACGAGCAGTACTTC. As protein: CASSQDRGGAYEQYF.

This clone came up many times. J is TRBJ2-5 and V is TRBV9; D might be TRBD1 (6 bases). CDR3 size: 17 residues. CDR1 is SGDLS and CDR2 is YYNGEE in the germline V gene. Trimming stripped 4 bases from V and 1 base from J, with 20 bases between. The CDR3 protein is CASSLSIGEGGQETQYF. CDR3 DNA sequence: TGTGCCAGCAGCCTCTCCATAGGGGAAGGGGGCCAAGAGACCCAGTACTTC.

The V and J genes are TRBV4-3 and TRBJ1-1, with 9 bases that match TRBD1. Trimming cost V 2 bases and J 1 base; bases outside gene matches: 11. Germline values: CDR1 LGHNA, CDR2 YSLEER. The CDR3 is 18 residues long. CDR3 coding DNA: TGCGCCAGCAGCCAACAGACCCGCGGGACAGGGACGAACACTGAAGCTTTCTTT. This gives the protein CASSQQTRGTGTNTEAFF.

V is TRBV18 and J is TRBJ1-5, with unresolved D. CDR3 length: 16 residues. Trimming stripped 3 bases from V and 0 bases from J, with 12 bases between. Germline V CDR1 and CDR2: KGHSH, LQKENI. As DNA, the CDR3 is TGTGCCAGCTCACCTTTTCCCCCCCTTAGCAATCAGCCCCAGCATTTT. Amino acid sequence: CASSPFPPLSNQPQHF.

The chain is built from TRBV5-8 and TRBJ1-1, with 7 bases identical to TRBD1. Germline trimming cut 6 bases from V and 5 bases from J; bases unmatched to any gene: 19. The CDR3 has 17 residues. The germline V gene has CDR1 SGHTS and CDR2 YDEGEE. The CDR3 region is CASTHGLVQGVRTEAFF. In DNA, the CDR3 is TGTGCCAGCACCCATGGTCTCGTCCAGGGGGTTCGGACTGAAGCTTTCTTT.

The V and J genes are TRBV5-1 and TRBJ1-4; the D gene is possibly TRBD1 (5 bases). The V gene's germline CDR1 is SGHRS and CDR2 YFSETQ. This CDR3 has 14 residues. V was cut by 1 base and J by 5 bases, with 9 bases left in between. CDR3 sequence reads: CASSLIPGNEKLFF. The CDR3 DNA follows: TGCGCCAGCAGCTTGATCCCAGGGAATGAAAAACTGTTTTTT.

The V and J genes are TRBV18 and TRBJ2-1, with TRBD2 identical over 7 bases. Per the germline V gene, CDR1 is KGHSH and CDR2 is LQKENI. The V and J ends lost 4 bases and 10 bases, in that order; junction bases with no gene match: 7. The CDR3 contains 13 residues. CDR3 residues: CASSQGVGGEQFF. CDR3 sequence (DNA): TGTGCCAGCTCACAGGGAGTCGGGGGGGAGCAGTTCTTC.

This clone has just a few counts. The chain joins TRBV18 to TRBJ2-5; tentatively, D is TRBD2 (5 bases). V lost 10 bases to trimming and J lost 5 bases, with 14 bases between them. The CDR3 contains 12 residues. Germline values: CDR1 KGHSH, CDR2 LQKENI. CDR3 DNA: TGTGCCACGGGGAGCAACCGGGAGACCCAGTACTTC. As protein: CATGSNRETQYF.

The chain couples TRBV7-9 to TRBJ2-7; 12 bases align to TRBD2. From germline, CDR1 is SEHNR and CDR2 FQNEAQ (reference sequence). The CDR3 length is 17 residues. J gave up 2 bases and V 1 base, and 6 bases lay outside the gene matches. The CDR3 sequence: CASSLGPGLAGTYEQYF. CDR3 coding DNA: TGTGCCAGCAGCTTAGGTCCGGGACTAGCGGGTACCTACGAGCAGTACTTC.

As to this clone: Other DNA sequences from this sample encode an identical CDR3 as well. CDR3 nucleotides: TGCAGCGTTGTCAGCTCTGGAAACACCATATATTTT. It encodes CSVVSSGNTIYF. The rearrangement joins TRBV29-1 to TRBJ1-3, with D unresolved. This CDR3 is built from 12 residues. Germline V lookup: CDR1 SQVTM, CDR2 ANQGSEA. With 4 bases removed from V and 0 bases from J, the gap between germline ends came to 4 bases.

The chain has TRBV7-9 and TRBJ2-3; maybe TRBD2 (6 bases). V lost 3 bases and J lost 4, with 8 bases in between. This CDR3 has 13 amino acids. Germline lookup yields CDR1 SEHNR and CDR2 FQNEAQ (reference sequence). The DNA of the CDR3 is TGTGCCAGCAGCTTCGGGAGCGCAGATACGCAGTATTTT. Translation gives CASSFGSADTQYF.

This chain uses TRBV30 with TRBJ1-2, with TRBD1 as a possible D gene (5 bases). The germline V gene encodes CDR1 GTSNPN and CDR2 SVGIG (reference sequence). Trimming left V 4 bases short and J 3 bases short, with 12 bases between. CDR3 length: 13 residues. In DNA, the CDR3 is TGTGCCTGGAATAAAGGGGATTACTATGGCTACACCTTC. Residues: CAWNKGDYYGYTF.

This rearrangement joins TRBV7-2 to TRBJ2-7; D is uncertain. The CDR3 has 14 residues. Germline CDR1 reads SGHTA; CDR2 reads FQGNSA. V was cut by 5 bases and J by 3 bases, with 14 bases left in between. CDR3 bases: TGTGCCAGCAGCACCGTGTCGGTCAACTACGAGCAGTACTTC. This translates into CASSTVSVNYEQYF.

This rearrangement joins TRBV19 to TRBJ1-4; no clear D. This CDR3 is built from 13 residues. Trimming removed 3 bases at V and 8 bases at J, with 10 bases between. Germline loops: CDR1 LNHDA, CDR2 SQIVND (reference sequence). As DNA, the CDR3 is TGTGCCAGTAGTATCAGTGAGACAGAAAAACTGTTTTTT. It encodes CASSISETEKLFF.

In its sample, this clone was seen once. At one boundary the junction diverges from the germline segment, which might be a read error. The CDR3: CASGELGLNEKLFF. The CDR3 DNA sequence: TGTGCCAGCGGTGAATTGGGCCTTAATGAAAAACTGTTTTTT. The chain carries TRBV2 and TRBJ1-4, with D hard to call. This CDR3 is 14 amino acids long. Per germline, CDR1 SNHLY and CDR2 FYNNEI.

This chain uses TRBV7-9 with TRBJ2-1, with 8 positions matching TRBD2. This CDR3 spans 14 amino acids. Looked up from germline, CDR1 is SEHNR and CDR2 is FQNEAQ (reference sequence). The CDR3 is CASSSGRDYNEQFF. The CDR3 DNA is TGTGCGTCGTCGTCCGGGAGGGACTACAATGAGCAGTTCTTC.

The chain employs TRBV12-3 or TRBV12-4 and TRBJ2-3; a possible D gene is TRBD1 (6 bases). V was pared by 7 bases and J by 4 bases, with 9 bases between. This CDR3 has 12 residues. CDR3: CASKGVPDTQYF. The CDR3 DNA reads TGTGCCAGCAAGGGGGTACCAGATACGCAGTATTTT.

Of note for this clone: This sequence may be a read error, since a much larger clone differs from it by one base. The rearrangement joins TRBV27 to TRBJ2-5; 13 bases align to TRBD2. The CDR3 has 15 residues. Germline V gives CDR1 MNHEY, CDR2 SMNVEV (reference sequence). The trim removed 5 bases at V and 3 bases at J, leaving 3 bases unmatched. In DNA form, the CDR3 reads TGTGCCAGCAGTGAACTAGCGGGAGGGAAAGAGACCCAGTACTTC. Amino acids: CASSELAGGKETQYF.

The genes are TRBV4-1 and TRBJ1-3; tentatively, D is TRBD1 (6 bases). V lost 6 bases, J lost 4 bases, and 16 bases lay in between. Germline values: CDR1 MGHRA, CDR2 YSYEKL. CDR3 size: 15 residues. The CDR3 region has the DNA TGCGCCAGCAGGCCGACAGGCCCCAGGGGAAACACCATATATTTT. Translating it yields CASRPTGPRGNTIYF.

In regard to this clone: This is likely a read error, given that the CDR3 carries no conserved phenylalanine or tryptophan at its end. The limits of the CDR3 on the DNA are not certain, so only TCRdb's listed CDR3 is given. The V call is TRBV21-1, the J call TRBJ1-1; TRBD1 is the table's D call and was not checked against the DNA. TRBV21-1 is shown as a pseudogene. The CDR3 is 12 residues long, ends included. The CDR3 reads CASSKEGAGVEY.

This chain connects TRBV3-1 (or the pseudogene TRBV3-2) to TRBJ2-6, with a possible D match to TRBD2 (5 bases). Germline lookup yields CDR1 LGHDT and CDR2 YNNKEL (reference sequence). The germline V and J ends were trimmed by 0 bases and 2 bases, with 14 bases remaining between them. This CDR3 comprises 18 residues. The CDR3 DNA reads TGTGCCAGCAGCCAAGAGAGCGGTGAAGAGCCTGGGGCCAACGTCCTGACTTTC. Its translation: CASSQESGEEPGANVLTF.

The CDR3 region has the DNA TGTGCCAGCAGCTTAGTAACTTCCCCAGGAGGGCCCCAGCATTTT. Its translation: CASSLVTSPGGPQHF. The V and J genes are TRBV7-9 and TRBJ1-5; D not certain. CDR3 length equals 15 residues. Germline V gives CDR1 SEHNR, CDR2 FQNEAQ (reference sequence). V lost 1 base, J lost 9 bases, and 16 bases lay in between.

The CDR3 DNA is TGTGCCAGCAGTGAAACGTGGGCAGATGCTGGAAACACCATATATTTT. This codes for CASSETWADAGNTIYF. The chain uses TRBV6-1 and TRBJ1-3; D is unclear. CDR1 is MNHNS, CDR2 SASEGT, per germline. Trimming left V 2 bases short and J 2 bases short, with 13 bases between. The CDR3 extends over 16 amino acids.

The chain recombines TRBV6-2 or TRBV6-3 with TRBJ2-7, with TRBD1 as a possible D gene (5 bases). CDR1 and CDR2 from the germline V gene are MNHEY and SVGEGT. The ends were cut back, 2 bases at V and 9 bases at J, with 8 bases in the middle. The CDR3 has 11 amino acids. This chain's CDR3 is CASSYRGRQYF. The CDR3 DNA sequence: TGTGCCAGCAGTTACAGGGGTCGGCAGTACTTC.

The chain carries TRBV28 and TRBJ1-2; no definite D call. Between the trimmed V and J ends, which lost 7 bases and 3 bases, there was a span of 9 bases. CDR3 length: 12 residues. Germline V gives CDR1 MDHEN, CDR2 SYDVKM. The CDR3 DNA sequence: TGTGCCAGCACCGGGGATGACTATGGCTACACCTTC. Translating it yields CASTGDDYGYTF.

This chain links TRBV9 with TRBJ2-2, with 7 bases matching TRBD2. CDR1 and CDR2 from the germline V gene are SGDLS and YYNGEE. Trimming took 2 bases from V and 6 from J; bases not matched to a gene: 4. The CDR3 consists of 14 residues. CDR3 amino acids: CASSVETSPGELFF. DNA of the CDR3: TGTGCCAGCAGCGTGGAGACTAGCCCCGGGGAGCTGTTTTTT.

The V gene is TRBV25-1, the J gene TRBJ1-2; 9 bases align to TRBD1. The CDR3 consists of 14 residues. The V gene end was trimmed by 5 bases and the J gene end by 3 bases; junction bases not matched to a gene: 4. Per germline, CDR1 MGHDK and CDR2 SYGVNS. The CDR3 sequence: CASSLGQGHYGYTF. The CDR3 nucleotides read TGTGCCAGCAGTCTGGGACAGGGACACTATGGCTACACCTTC.

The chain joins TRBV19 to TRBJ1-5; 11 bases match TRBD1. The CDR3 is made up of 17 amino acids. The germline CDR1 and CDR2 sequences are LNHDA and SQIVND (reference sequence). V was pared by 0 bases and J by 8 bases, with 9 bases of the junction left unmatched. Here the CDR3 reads CASSIDAGTGGWKPQHF. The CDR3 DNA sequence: TGTGCCAGTAGTATAGACGCCGGGACAGGGGGTTGGAAGCCCCAGCATTTT.

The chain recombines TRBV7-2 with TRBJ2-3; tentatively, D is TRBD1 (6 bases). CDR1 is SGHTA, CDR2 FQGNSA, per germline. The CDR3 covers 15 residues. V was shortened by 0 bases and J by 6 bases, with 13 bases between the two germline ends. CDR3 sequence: CASSLAGHPGDTQYF. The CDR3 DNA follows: TGTGCCAGCAGCTTAGCGGGACATCCTGGGGATACGCAGTATTTT.

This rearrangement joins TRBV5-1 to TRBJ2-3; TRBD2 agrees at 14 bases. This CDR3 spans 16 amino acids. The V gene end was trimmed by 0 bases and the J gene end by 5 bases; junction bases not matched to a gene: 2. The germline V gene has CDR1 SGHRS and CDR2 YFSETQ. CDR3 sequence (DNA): TGCGCCAGCAGCTTGGCGGGACTAGCGGGAGTAGATACGCAGTATTTT. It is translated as CASSLAGLAGVDTQYF.

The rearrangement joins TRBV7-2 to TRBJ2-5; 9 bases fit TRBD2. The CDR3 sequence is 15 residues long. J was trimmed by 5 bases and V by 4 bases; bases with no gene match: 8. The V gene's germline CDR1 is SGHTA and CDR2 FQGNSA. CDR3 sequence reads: CASSSVAGARETQYF. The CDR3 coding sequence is TGTGCCAGCAGCTCCGTAGCGGGAGCGAGGGAGACCCAGTACTTC. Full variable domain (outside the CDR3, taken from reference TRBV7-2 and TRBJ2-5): GAGVSQSPSNKVTEKGKDVELRCDPISGHTALYWYRQSLGQGLEFLIYFQGNSAPDKSGLPSDRFSAERTGGSVSTLTIQRTQQEDSAVYLCASSSVAGARETQYFGPGTRLLVL.